The sequence of this T cell receptor beta chain was determined in a study of T cell changes during pregnancy in multiple sclerosis. Trimming cost V 5 bases and J 4 bases, with 17 bases left between them. The CDR3 extends over 15 amino acids. CDR1 and CDR2 from the germline V gene are MNHEY and SMNVEV (reference sequence). TCRdb keeps only in-frame clones here, not all; method: immunoSEQ multiplex PCR. This sample yields under 55,000 clones, of which about 90% are seen a single time; around 9.6% belongs to the top ten. The chain uses TRBV27 and TRBJ1-2; D is possibly TRBD1 (5 bases). This TCR was sampled from a female donor with multiple sclerosis, enrolled in a pregnancy study. The material was CD8+ T cells from peripheral blood mononuclear cells, obtained after pregnancy. The CDR3 sequence is CASSTTQGSIYGYTF. As DNA, the CDR3 is TGTGCCAGCAGTACGACTCAGGGCTCGATCTATGGCTACACCTTC.